Presented here are 11 T cell receptor beta chains from one specimen sequenced in a study of blood T cell repertoires in COVID-19 (dated by TCRdb to between 2020 and 2021). The library relied on the immunoSEQ multiplex PCR assay. TCRdb's version of the immuneACCESS table is confined to in-frame rearrangements and falls short of the full clone set. An unresolved V gene accounts for under half of the shortfall where checked; the remainder is of unknown origin. The sample yields roughly 180,000 clones; roughly four fifths were counted once. The ten largest account for more than 9.5% of the sample. Specimen: peripheral blood. Receptors originate from a woman in her thirties or forties with COVID-19, enrolled during active disease.

The chain couples TRBV19 to TRBJ2-7; TRBD2 matches 10 bases. There are 15 residues in the CDR3. Trimming removed 2 bases from V and 6 bases from J; junction bases left unmatched: 7. Per the germline V gene, CDR1 is LNHDA and CDR2 is SQIVND (reference sequence). The CDR3 DNA reads as TGTGCCAGTAGTATACGTCCTAGCGGGAGCTCCGAGCAGTACTTC. It specifies CASSIRPSGSSEQYF.

The chain employs TRBV5-4 and TRBJ2-3; 11 bases match TRBD2. Germline V gene sequence: CDR1 SGHNT, CDR2 YYREEE (reference sequence). The V segment lost 1 base and the J segment 10 bases; nucleotides outside the gene matches: 8. The CDR3 consists of 15 residues. This chain's CDR3 is CASSLTLAGEVPQYF. Written as DNA, the CDR3 is TGTGCCAGCAGCTTGACACTAGCGGGAGAGGTCCCGCAGTATTTT.

The chain links TRBV3-1 (or the pseudogene TRBV3-2) to TRBJ2-1, with D perhaps TRBD2 (5 bases). Germline values: CDR1 LGHDT, CDR2 YNNKEL (reference sequence). This CDR3 comprises 15 residues. Deletions cut 2 bases from V and 6 bases from J, with 14 bases between. The CDR3 is CASSQRGEVGNEQFF. DNA for the CDR3: TGTGCCAGCAGCCAACGGGGAGAAGTTGGCAATGAGCAGTTCTTC.

This clone is a singleton in its sample. This rearrangement joins TRBV12-3 or TRBV12-4 to TRBJ1-2, with D possibly matching TRBD1 (6 bases). Trimming stripped 6 bases from V and 3 bases from J, with 11 bases between. The CDR3 consists of 13 residues. CDR3 sequence (DNA): TGTGCCAGCAGCCGTCGGACAGACTATGGCTACACCTTC. Amino acid sequence: CASSRRTDYGYTF.

This chain joins TRBV4-1 and TRBJ1-1; D is perhaps TRBD1 (6 bases). V was trimmed by 1 base and J by 2 bases, leaving 11 bases between them. The CDR3 is 15 amino acids. CDR1 is MGHRA, CDR2 YSYEKL, per germline. DNA for the CDR3: TGCGCCAGCAGCCAAGGACAGGCGCATAACACTGAAGCTTTCTTT. It specifies CASSQGQAHNTEAFF.

The CDR3 DNA reads TGCGCCAGCGGGCTAGCGTTGGGCAGGGAGACCCAGTACTTC. Protein product: CASGLALGRETQYF. V is TRBV5-1 and J is TRBJ2-5, with a possible D match to TRBD2 (6 bases). Trimming left V 7 bases short and J 5 bases short, with 18 bases between. CDR3 length equals 14 residues. Germline CDR1 SGHRS, CDR2 YFSETQ.

This rearrangement joins TRBV9 to TRBJ2-5; D gene unclear. This CDR3 is built from 16 residues. V was trimmed by 0 bases and J by 1 base, leaving 13 bases between them. From germline, CDR1 is SGDLS and CDR2 YYNGEE. For the CDR3, the DNA is TGTGCCAGCAGCGTAGCCCCCGCTACGGGCCAAGAGACCCAGTACTTC. This translates into CASSVAPATGQETQYF.

V usage is TRBV4-2 and J usage is TRBJ2-7, with TRBD2 matching over 12 bases. Germline CDR1 is LGHNA and CDR2 is YNFKEQ. The J segment lost 4 bases and the V segment lost 6 bases, leaving 7 bases of the junction unmatched. The CDR3 spans 15 residues. The CDR3 DNA follows: TGTGCCAGCAGATTCACGACTAGCGGGAGTTACGAGCAGTACTTC. Protein product: CASRFTTSGSYEQYF.

This chain joins TRBV11-3 and TRBJ2-2; TRBD2 matches 9 bases. The ends lost 1 base at V and 5 bases at J; junction bases unmatched: 5. The germline CDR1 and CDR2 sequences are SGHNT and YENEEA. The CDR3 is made up of 16 amino acids. The CDR3 DNA reads TGTGCCAGCAGCTTAGGTTCTAGCGGGACTACCGGGGAGCTGTTTTTT. This sequence encodes CASSLGSSGTTGELFF.

This sequence joins TRBV2 and TRBJ1-3; D is unresolved. This CDR3 has 13 residues. The V and J ends lost 7 bases and 4 bases respectively, with 11 bases between them. Germline V lookup: CDR1 SNHLY, CDR2 FYNNEI. In nucleotides, the CDR3 is TGTGCCAGCACCAGGATTCGCGGAAACACCATATATTTT. Translating gives CASTRIRGNTIYF. The full variable domain, completed using reference TRBV2 and TRBJ1-3, is EPEVTQTPSHQVTQMGQEVILRCVPISNHLYFYWYRQILGQKVEFLVSFYNNEISEKSEIFDDQFSVERPDGSNFTLKIRSTKLEDSAMYFCASTRIRGNTIYFGEGSWLTVV.

Remarks on this clone: Mismatch with germline at one junction end may stem from a read error. This chain connects TRBV27 to TRBJ2-7; 9 positions agree with TRBD2. Germline lookup yields CDR1 MNHEY and CDR2 SMNVEV (reference sequence). The CDR3 runs to 16 residues. The CDR3 loop reads CASSLSGTSLSYEQYF. Written as DNA, the CDR3 is TGTGCCAGCAGTCTATCCGGGACTAGCCTCTCCTACGAGCAGTACTTC.